The entry that follows covers one TCR beta chain sequence. Assay: immunoSEQ multiplex PCR; the TCRdb copy retains only in-frame clones and omits some. The top ten hold 10% to 15% of the sample, which has around 120,000 clones, roughly 90% seen once. These data originate in a study of PD-1 blockade in mismatch repair-deficient tumors. The CDR3 totals 14 residues. The V gene lost 4 bases and the J gene lost 4 bases, with 14 bases spanning the gap. Germline CDR1 reads SGHRS; CDR2 reads YFSETQ. This clonotype was obtained from an adult with mismatch repair-deficient cancer. The chain combines TRBV5-1 with TRBJ2-5; D perhaps matches TRBD1 (6 bases). The sample in question was peripheral blood, obtained approximately 72 weeks after starting pembrolizumab. CDR3 in DNA: TGCGCCAGCAGCCCACAGGGTGCCGGAGAGACCCAGTACTTC. Its protein product is CASSPQGAGETQYF.